Listed below are T cell receptor beta chains from one sample, sequenced in a study of blood T cell repertoires in COVID-19. Profiled with immunoSEQ multiplex PCR; TCRdb holds only in-frame clones, not every one. The table lists roughly 190,000 clones, about nine tenths of them singletons. Sequencing input: peripheral blood. The origin of the receptors is a man in his fifties with acute or convalescent COVID-19. Each CDR3 is given with its conserved first and last residue. The D gene is left open where the match is weak. Some rows have no size entry. The others give once, few or many, or a class for an expanded clone.

D gene	clone size	V gene	J gene	CDR3 protein	CDR3 DNA
TRBD1	NA	TRBV7-9	TRBJ1-2	CASSQGQDYGYTF	TGTGCCAGCAGCCAGGGACAGGACTATGGCTACACCTTC
NA	few	TRBV10-3	TRBJ1-2	CAISASAGEIYGYTF	TGTGCCATCAGTGCTAGTGCAGGGGAGATCTATGGCTACACCTTC
TRBD1	NA	TRBV27	TRBJ2-1	CASSSPPGQHLYNEQFF	TGTGCCAGCAGTTCTCCTCCGGGACAGCACCTCTACAATGAGCAGTTCTTC
TRBD1	NA	TRBV27	TRBJ2-7	CASSLLAGQGIYEQYF	TGTGCCAGCAGTTTACTGGCGGGACAGGGAATCTACGAGCAGTACTTC
NA	NA	TRBV18	TRBJ2-7	CASSPEAKTYEQYF	TGTGCCAGCTCACCAGAGGCTAAGACCTACGAGCAGTACTTC
NA	NA	TRBV7-3	TRBJ2-1	CASSLTRQSSYNEQFF	TGTGCCAGCAGCTTAACGAGACAGAGCTCCTACAATGAGCAGTTCTTC
TRBD2	NA	TRBV19	TRBJ2-1	CASSIGASGYNEQFF	TGTGCCAGTAGTATAGGGGCTAGCGGTTACAATGAGCAGTTCTTC
NA	NA	TRBV30	TRBJ1-1	CAWSGRAEAFF	TGTGCCTGGAGTGGCAGGGCCGAAGCTTTCTTT
NA	NA	TRBV28	TRBJ2-7	CASSLLALGYEQYF	TGTGCCAGCAGTTTATTAGCCTTGGGCTACGAGCAGTACTTC
TRBD2	NA	TRBV30	TRBJ2-5	CAWSVLAGGQETQYF	TGTGCCTGGAGTGTACTAGCGGGGGGGCAAGAGACCCAGTACTTC
NA	NA	TRBV20-1	TRBJ1-2	CSARVGRDYTF	TGCAGTGCTAGAGTGGGCAGAGACTACACCTTC
TRBD1	NA	TRBV29-1	TRBJ2-3	CSVQDRNTPDTQYF	TGCAGCGTTCAGGACAGGAACACCCCAGATACGCAGTATTTT
NA	once	TRBV28	TRBJ2-7	CASSPPGVSYEQYF	TGTGCCAGCAGTCCACCAGGGGTCTCCTACGAGCAGTACTTC
TRBD2	NA	TRBV10-3	TRBJ2-2	CAISLIAGASTGELFF	TGTGCCATCAGCCTTATAGCGGGGGCCTCCACCGGGGAGCTGTTTTTT
NA	NA	TRBV11-2	TRBJ2-2	CASSPRAGDTGELFF	TGTGCCAGCAGTCCGCGGGCAGGGGACACCGGGGAGCTGTTTTTT
NA	NA	TRBV2	TRBJ2-5	CASSVQETQYF	TGTGCCAGCAGTGTACAAGAGACCCAGTACTTC
NA	NA	TRBV11-2	TRBJ2-2	CASSLDLQGGGELFF	TGTGCCAGCAGCTTAGATCTTCAGGGGGGCGGGGAGCTGTTTTTT
TRBD1	NA	TRBV6-1	TRBJ2-5	CASSDVRVTGDVKDF	TGTGCCAGCAGTGATGTACGAGTAACAGGGGATGTTAAGGACTTC
TRBD1	NA	TRBV28	TRBJ1-3	CASSFGGGGDGNTIYF	TGTGCCAGCAGTTTCGGTGGAGGGGGCGACGGAAACACCATATATTTT
TRBD2	NA	TRBV7-2	TRBJ2-2	CASRLAGGTFTGELFF	TGTGCCAGCAGGCTAGCGGGGGGGACCTTTACCGGGGAGCTGTTTTTT
NA	NA	TRBV30	TRBJ1-1	CAFEAGWNTEAFF	TGTGCCTTCGAGGCAGGGTGGAACACTGAAGCTTTCTTT
TRBD1	NA	TRBV28	TRBJ2-2	CASSVNRGGDFTGELFF	TGTGCCAGCAGTGTAAACAGGGGTGGGGATTTCACCGGGGAGCTGTTTTTT
NA	NA	TRBV10-3	TRBJ1-4	CAIGGLGNEKLFF	TGTGCCATCGGCGGTCTCGGTAATGAAAAACTGTTTTTT
TRBD1	NA	TRBV15	TRBJ2-1	CATSRGGGRTNEQFF	TGTGCCACCAGCAGAGGAGGGGGCAGAACGAATGAGCAGTTCTTC